These T cell receptor beta chains were read from a single sample in a study of T cells in Graves' hyperthyroidism and ophthalmopathy. TCRdb re-called the multiplex PCR reads through MiXCR, storing one row per CDR3 protein. Seen here are roughly 360,000 distinct CDR3 sequences, roughly 14% observed once, and the top ten hold less than 25%. The sequenced sample was blood. The receptors here all came from a young man with Graves' hyperthyroidism that later progressed to Graves' ophthalmopathy. CDR3s include the opening cysteine and the closing phenylalanine or tryptophan. The order of the fields is V gene, J gene, D gene, clone size, CDR3 DNA, CDR3 protein. D genes are given only for firm matches. Clone size appears in some rows only: once, few, many, or a class for an expanded clone.

V gene: TRBV7-8
J gene: TRBJ1-5
D gene: .
clone size: few
CDR3 DNA: TGTGCCAGCAGCTTACCAAAGTGGACGGCCTATAGCAATCAGCCCCAGCATTTT
CDR3 protein: CASSLPKWTAYSNQPQHF

V gene: TRBV6-2/TRBV6-3
J gene: TRBJ2-1
D gene: .
clone size: .
CDR3 DNA: TGTACCAGCAGTTACCAGGGGCGCGTTTACAATGAGCAGTTCTTC
CDR3 protein: CTSSYQGRVYNEQFF

V gene: TRBV20-1
J gene: TRBJ2-3
D gene: .
clone size: few
CDR3 DNA: TGCAGTGCTAGAGCAAGTGGAGGATCTAGCACAGATACGCAGTATTTT
CDR3 protein: CSARASGGSSTDTQYF

V gene: TRBV6-1
J gene: TRBJ1-3
D gene: TRBD1
clone size: many
CDR3 DNA: TGTGCCAGCAGATCCGGGACAGCTTCTGGAAACACCATATATTTT
CDR3 protein: CASRSGTASGNTIYF

V gene: TRBV7-2
J gene: TRBJ1-5
D gene: .
clone size: many
CDR3 DNA: TGTGCCAGCAGTGGACAACCGAATCAGCCCCAGCATTTT
CDR3 protein: CASSGQPNQPQHF

V gene: TRBV15
J gene: TRBJ2-7
D gene: .
clone size: many
CDR3 DNA: TGTGCCACCAGCAGAGATTACGCGGGACAGTACGAGCAGTACTTC
CDR3 protein: CATSRDYAGQYEQYF

V gene: TRBV5-4
J gene: TRBJ2-2
D gene: .
clone size: few
CDR3 DNA: TGTGCCAGCAGCTTGTTAGGGGTCGGGGAGCTGTTTTTT
CDR3 protein: CASSLLGVGELFF

V gene: TRBV12-3/TRBV12-4
J gene: TRBJ1-5
D gene: .
clone size: many
CDR3 DNA: TGTGCCAGCAGGGCCGATGGGGGGGGCAATCAGCCCCAGCATTTT
CDR3 protein: CASRADGGGNQPQHF

V gene: TRBV11-1
J gene: TRBJ1-1
D gene: TRBD1
clone size: .
CDR3 DNA: TGTGCCAGCAGCCCGGTGAACAGGGGTTACACTGAAGCTTTCTTT
CDR3 protein: CASSPVNRGYTEAFF

V gene: TRBV3-1
J gene: TRBJ2-7
D gene: .
clone size: few
CDR3 DNA: TGTGCCAGCAGCCAGGCTTTCTACGAGCAGTACTTC
CDR3 protein: CASSQAFYEQYF

V gene: TRBV20-1
J gene: TRBJ2-5
D gene: TRBD2
clone size: many
CDR3 DNA: TGCAGTGCTAAAAGCGGGGGGGCCGGAATGGGTGAGACCCAGTACTTC
CDR3 protein: CSAKSGGAGMGETQYF

V gene: TRBV28
J gene: TRBJ1-6
D gene: .
clone size: many
CDR3 DNA: TGTGCCAGCAGAGCCTTGGGCCATAATTCACCCCTCCACTTT
CDR3 protein: CASRALGHNSPLHF

V gene: TRBV7-9
J gene: TRBJ2-7
D gene: .
clone size: many
CDR3 DNA: TGCGCCAGCAGCTTGGAGGGGGACGAGCAGTACTTC
CDR3 protein: CASSLEGDEQYF

V gene: TRBV15
J gene: TRBJ1-3
D gene: .
clone size: few
CDR3 DNA: TGTGCCACCAGCAGAGATTATCGCGCTTGGAGCCTTACCTCTGGAAACACCATATATTTT
CDR3 protein: CATSRDYRAWSLTSGNTIYF

V gene: TRBV5-1
J gene: TRBJ2-5
D gene: TRBD1
clone size: .
CDR3 DNA: TGCGCCAGCAGCCCGACCGACAGGGGGCAAGAGACCCAGTACTTC
CDR3 protein: CASSPTDRGQETQYF

V gene: TRBV12-3/TRBV12-4
J gene: TRBJ2-2
D gene: TRBD1
clone size: many
CDR3 DNA: TGTGCCAGCAGTCGGGCAGGGGGAACCGGGGAGCTGTTTTTT
CDR3 protein: CASSRAGGTGELFF

V gene: TRBV4-1
J gene: TRBJ2-1
D gene: .
clone size: .
CDR3 DNA: TGCGCCAGCAGCCTAAAGGGAAATGAGCAGTTCTTC
CDR3 protein: CASSLKGNEQFF

V gene: TRBV3-1
J gene: TRBJ2-2
D gene: TRBD2
clone size: few
CDR3 DNA: TGTGCCAACAGCCAAGCGGGGTGGAACACCGGGGAGCTGTTTTTT
CDR3 protein: CANSQAGWNTGELFF

V gene: TRBV6-1
J gene: TRBJ1-4
D gene: .
clone size: few
CDR3 DNA: TGTGCCAGCAGTTCCGGGACCGATAATGAAAAACTGTTTTTT
CDR3 protein: CASSSGTDNEKLFF

V gene: TRBV9
J gene: TRBJ2-6
D gene: .
clone size: .
CDR3 DNA: TGTGCCAGCAGCGTACGGGGGGCCGGGGCCAACGTCCTGATTTTC
CDR3 protein: CASSVRGAGANVLIF

V gene: TRBV9
J gene: TRBJ2-2
D gene: TRBD2
clone size: .
CDR3 DNA: TGTGCCAGCAGCCAGGGACTAGCGGAGACCGGGGAGCTGTTTTTT
CDR3 protein: CASSQGLAETGELFF

V gene: TRBV30
J gene: TRBJ1-6
D gene: .
clone size: many
CDR3 DNA: TGTGCCTGGAGTTCCCGGGCGAATTCACCCCTCCACTTT
CDR3 protein: CAWSSRANSPLHF

V gene: TRBV6-1
J gene: TRBJ1-2
D gene: .
clone size: .
CDR3 DNA: TGTGCCAGCAGTGAATTTTTGGCACGGAATGGCTACACCTTC
CDR3 protein: CASSEFLARNGYTF

V gene: TRBV11-2
J gene: TRBJ2-1
D gene: TRBD1
clone size: .
CDR3 DNA: TGTGCCAGCAGCTCCTCGACAGGGCGCAGGGGCATGGAGCAGTTCTTC
CDR3 protein: CASSSSTGRRGMEQFF

V gene: TRBV3-1
J gene: TRBJ1-1
D gene: .
clone size: many
CDR3 DNA: TGTGCCAGCAGCCAAGATGTTCGCGGAGCTTTCTTT
CDR3 protein: CASSQDVRGAFF

V gene: TRBV4-1
J gene: TRBJ1-2
D gene: .
clone size: many
CDR3 DNA: TGCGCCAGCAGCCCGCCGACAGGCGACTATGGCTACACCTTC
CDR3 protein: CASSPPTGDYGYTF

V gene: TRBV6-1
J gene: TRBJ2-7
D gene: .
clone size: .
CDR3 DNA: TGTGCCAGCAGTGAAGGCCCTGAGCAGTACTTC
CDR3 protein: CASSEGPEQYF

V gene: TRBV7-9
J gene: TRBJ2-1
D gene: .
clone size: many
CDR3 DNA: TGTGCCAGCAGCTTCATGAGGGGGGGCACTAATGAGCAGTTCTTC
CDR3 protein: CASSFMRGGTNEQFF

V gene: TRBV30
J gene: TRBJ1-1
D gene: .
clone size: many
CDR3 DNA: TGTGCCTGGAGTGGCCAAGCGAACGCTGAAGCTTTCTTT
CDR3 protein: CAWSGQANAEAFF

V gene: TRBV12-5
J gene: TRBJ1-1
D gene: TRBD1
clone size: few
CDR3 DNA: TGTGCTAGTGGTGTAGACAGGGGTATCACTGAAGCTTTCTTT
CDR3 protein: CASGVDRGITEAFF

V gene: TRBV6-1
J gene: TRBJ1-1
D gene: .
clone size: many
CDR3 DNA: TGTGCCAGCGGGGGGAGGGCGAACACTGAAGCTTTCTTT
CDR3 protein: CASGGRANTEAFF

V gene: TRBV24-1
J gene: TRBJ1-1
D gene: TRBD1
clone size: many
CDR3 DNA: TGTGCCACCAGTGATGCCGGACAGGGGGACACTGAAGCTTTCTTT
CDR3 protein: CATSDAGQGDTEAFF

V gene: TRBV3-1
J gene: TRBJ1-1
D gene: .
clone size: many
CDR3 DNA: TGTGCCAGCAGCGGGAAGAAAAAAGGGACTGAAGCTTTCTTT
CDR3 protein: CASSGKKKGTEAFF

V gene: TRBV4-2
J gene: TRBJ1-1
D gene: .
clone size: .
CDR3 DNA: TGTGCCAGCAGCCAACTCCCCGGGAGGGTCACTGAAGCTTTCTTT
CDR3 protein: CASSQLPGRVTEAFF

V gene: TRBV12-3/TRBV12-4
J gene: TRBJ2-2
D gene: TRBD2
clone size: many
CDR3 DNA: TGTGCCAGCAGTCGCAGGACTAGCGGGGGAGTCAGGGGGACCGGGGAGCTGTTTTTT
CDR3 protein: CASSRRTSGGVRGTGELFF

V gene: TRBV3-1
J gene: TRBJ1-5
D gene: .
clone size: few
CDR3 DNA: TGTGCCAGCAGCCCCCTCCAGGGGTCTCAGCCCCAGCATTTT
CDR3 protein: CASSPLQGSQPQHF

V gene: TRBV19
J gene: TRBJ2-2
D gene: TRBD2
clone size: many
CDR3 DNA: TGTGCCAGTAGGGGACTAGCTGAAGCCGGGGAGCTGTTTTTT
CDR3 protein: CASRGLAEAGELFF

V gene: TRBV6-2/TRBV6-3
J gene: TRBJ2-7
D gene: .
clone size: many
CDR3 DNA: TGTGCCAGGAGGACAAGGGGGGATTACGAGCAGTACTTC
CDR3 protein: CARRTRGDYEQYF

V gene: TRBV2
J gene: TRBJ2-2
D gene: .
clone size: .
CDR3 DNA: TGTGCCAGCAGTGATATAGGGGAGCTGTTTTTT
CDR3 protein: CASSDIGELFF

V gene: TRBV5-1
J gene: TRBJ2-7
D gene: .
clone size: .
CDR3 DNA: TGCGCCAGCAGCCCGCATGATATCTCCTACGAGCAGTACTTC
CDR3 protein: CASSPHDISYEQYF

V gene: TRBV11-3
J gene: TRBJ2-5
D gene: TRBD2
clone size: many
CDR3 DNA: TGTGCCAGCAGCTCGGCGGGGGGCCGGGGGGAGACCCAGTACTTC
CDR3 protein: CASSSAGGRGETQYF

V gene: TRBV7-9
J gene: TRBJ2-3
D gene: .
clone size: many
CDR3 DNA: TGTGCCAGCAGCCACCCCAGGACGCACCCAGATACGCAGTATTTT
CDR3 protein: CASSHPRTHPDTQYF

V gene: TRBV6-1
J gene: TRBJ1-5
D gene: TRBD1
clone size: .
CDR3 DNA: TGTCCCGGACAGGGGTCGTTCAGCAATCAGCCCCAGCATTTT
CDR3 protein: CPGQGSFSNQPQHF

V gene: TRBV12-3/TRBV12-4
J gene: TRBJ2-7
D gene: TRBD2
clone size: many
CDR3 DNA: TGTGCCAGCAGTTCGACTAGCGGCTCCTACGAGCAGTACTTC
CDR3 protein: CASSSTSGSYEQYF

V gene: TRBV9
J gene: TRBJ1-1
D gene: .
clone size: many
CDR3 DNA: TGTGCCAGCAGCGCCACAGGGATCAACACTGAAGCTTTCTTT
CDR3 protein: CASSATGINTEAFF

V gene: TRBV12-5
J gene: TRBJ1-5
D gene: .
clone size: few
CDR3 DNA: TGTGCTAGTGGTTTGGTACTTGGGGCGGGCAATCAGCCCCAGCATTTT
CDR3 protein: CASGLVLGAGNQPQHF

V gene: TRBV27
J gene: TRBJ2-7
D gene: TRBD1
clone size: .
CDR3 DNA: TGTGCCAGCAGTTTTCGGACAGGGTGGGACGAGCAGTACTTC
CDR3 protein: CASSFRTGWDEQYF

V gene: TRBV5-8
J gene: TRBJ2-5
D gene: .
clone size: few
CDR3 DNA: TGTGCCAGCAGGCCTGAAGAGACCCAGTACTTC
CDR3 protein: CASRPEETQYF

V gene: TRBV10-3
J gene: TRBJ2-1
D gene: .
clone size: many
CDR3 DNA: TGTGCCATCAGTGACCCCCGCTCCTACAATGAGCAGTTCTTC
CDR3 protein: CAISDPRSYNEQFF

V gene: TRBV24-1
J gene: TRBJ2-3
D gene: TRBD2
clone size: many
CDR3 DNA: TGTGCCACCAGTGCCCCCCTTATAGCGGGGAGCACAGATACGCAGTATTTT
CDR3 protein: CATSAPLIAGSTDTQYF

V gene: TRBV10-2
J gene: TRBJ2-7
D gene: .
clone size: few
CDR3 DNA: TGCGCCAGCAGTGAGTCAGGTCTGGACGAGCAGTACTTC
CDR3 protein: CASSESGLDEQYF

V gene: TRBV12-3/TRBV12-4
J gene: TRBJ1-3
D gene: .
clone size: .
CDR3 DNA: TGTGCCAGCAGTTCGCAGGGACTGCCTGGAAACACCATATATTTT
CDR3 protein: CASSSQGLPGNTIYF

V gene: TRBV5-1
J gene: TRBJ2-5
D gene: TRBD1
clone size: .
CDR3 DNA: TGCGCCAGCAGCCCGGGACAGGGTTGGAAGACCCAGTACTTC
CDR3 protein: CASSPGQGWKTQYF

V gene: TRBV3-1
J gene: TRBJ2-2
D gene: .
clone size: .
CDR3 DNA: TGTGCCAGCAGCCAAGAATTGAGATCGAACACCGGTATGCTGTTTTTT
CDR3 protein: CASSQELRSNTGMLFF

V gene: TRBV18
J gene: TRBJ2-5
D gene: TRBD1
clone size: .
CDR3 DNA: TGTGCCAGCTCACCTATAAATGACAGGGGCGGACAAGAGACCCAGTACTTC
CDR3 protein: CASSPINDRGGQETQYF

V gene: TRBV12-5
J gene: TRBJ1-4
D gene: .
clone size: many
CDR3 DNA: TGTGCTAGTGGTTTGCCCGGGGGAGCTAATGAAAAACTGTTTTTT
CDR3 protein: CASGLPGGANEKLFF